Listed below are T cell receptor beta chains from one sample, sequenced in a study of blood T cells in healthy people across ages. Using its own MiXCR run on the 5' RACE reads, TCRdb lists one record per CDR3 protein. The table lists around 1,000,000 distinct CDR3 sequences, less than 25% of them singletons. The same sample was also used in a study of T cells of mothers and their children.

The sequenced sample consisted of blood. The receptors shown here come from a girl aged 2-10 years in good health. Both conserved end residues are part of each CDR3. The D gene is left open where the match is weak. The size entry is marked missing in some rows and otherwise reads once, few, many or a size class.

j_gene	v_gene	abundance	d_gene	CDR3nt	CDR3aa
TRBJ1-2	TRBV6-5	few	-	TGTGCCAGCAGTTCTACGGGTGCCGCCACCTTC	CASSSTGAATF
TRBJ2-7	TRBV5-1	-	TRBD2	TGCGCCAGCAGCTTTGATTCCGGGGGGGCTCCCGAGCAGTACTTC	CASSFDSGGAPEQYF
TRBJ2-5	TRBV28	-	-	TGTGCCAGCAGTCCGAACACCTCCGGGGAGACCCAGTACTTC	CASSPNTSGETQYF
TRBJ2-1	TRBV6-6	-	TRBD2	TGTGCCAGCAGTACCTTGGTCCGGGGGGGGAATGAGCAGTTCTTC	CASSTLVRGGNEQFF
TRBJ2-1	TRBV11-2	few	TRBD2	TGTGCCAGCAGCTTACCAACTAGCGGGAGTAGTAGCGATGAGCAGTTCTTC	CASSLPTSGSSSDEQFF
TRBJ2-7	TRBV29-1	few	-	TGCAGCGTTGAATGGGCAGACACCTACGAGCAGTACTTC	CSVEWADTYEQYF
TRBJ2-1	TRBV20-1	few	-	TGCAGTGCCACTAGGGGTACCTACAATGAGCAGTTCTTC	CSATRGTYNEQFF
TRBJ2-3	TRBV18	many	TRBD2	TGTGCCAGCTCAGCGGGGGGCACAGATACGCAGTATTTT	CASSAGGTDTQYF
TRBJ2-3	TRBV9	-	-	TGTGCCAGCAGCGTCCAGGCTAGTCTTACAGATACGCAGTATTTT	CASSVQASLTDTQYF
TRBJ2-1	TRBV12-3/TRBV12-4	-	-	TGTGCCAGCAGTTCCGGCGGGGGCGCCTACAATGAGCAGTTCTTC	CASSSGGGAYNEQFF
TRBJ2-1	TRBV20-1	-	TRBD2	TGCAGTGCTAGAGGAGGACTAGCGGGGGGCTTCTCCTACAATGAGCAGTTCTTC	CSARGGLAGGFSYNEQFF
TRBJ1-2	TRBV12-3/TRBV12-4	-	-	TGTGCCAGCAGTTCCGACAGGACCCCTAACTATGGCTACACCTTC	CASSSDRTPNYGYTF
TRBJ1-1	TRBV7-9	-	-	TGTGCCAGCAGCTTAGGAGTAAAGGGGACTGAAGCTTTCTTT	CASSLGVKGTEAFF
TRBJ2-7	TRBV7-9	-	-	TGTGCCAGCAGCGCAGACTTGCCCAGGCCCTACGAGCAGTACTTC	CASSADLPRPYEQYF